These 29 T cell receptor beta chains came from one sample sequenced in a study of T cells after posttransplantation cyclophosphamide. Methotrexate plus calcineurin inhibitor accompanied controls' myeloablative marrow transplants; sampling was 1 year later. Profiling relied on immunoSEQ multiplex PCR, and the TCRdb table lists in-frame clones only, not all of them. Here the sample spans about 20,000 clones, around 91% being singletons. Material: PBMCs, obtained roughly 49 weeks after allogeneic stem cell transplant with calcineurin inhibitor and methotrexate. Receptor source: a female patient in her 30s who received an allogeneic stem cell transplant from an unrelated donor, was CMV-positive, and had acute and chronic GVHD. Some T cells could come from the graft donor.

This chain uses TRBV25-1 with TRBJ2-1; 8 bases are shared with TRBD2. The CDR3 contains 17 residues. Germline lookup yields CDR1 MGHDK and CDR2 SYGVNS. V was clipped by 3 bases and J by 1 base; unmatched bases: 8. Here the CDR3 reads CASSELSGTRSYNEQFF. In DNA, the CDR3 is TGTGCCAGCAGTGAGCTCTCCGGGACTAGGTCCTACAATGAGCAGTTCTTC.

This clone showed up just a few times. CDR3 sequence (DNA): TGTGCCAGTAGTATTACAGGGGGCTATAATTCACCCCTCCACTTT. This sequence encodes CASSITGGYNSPLHF. The chain has TRBV19 and TRBJ1-6; 8 bases fit TRBD1. This CDR3 region has 15 residues. Trimming cost V 3 bases and J 3 bases; bases outside gene matches: 1. Germline V lookup: CDR1 LNHDA, CDR2 SQIVND (reference sequence).

The chain has TRBV5-5 and TRBJ1-4, with D tentatively TRBD1 (5 bases). V was cut by 4 bases and J by 8 bases, with 9 bases left in between. The CDR3 contains 12 residues. Germline assignment: CDR1 SGHKS and CDR2 YYEKEE (reference sequence). In DNA form, the CDR3 reads TGTGCCAGCAGCCGCCGGGGGGAAAAACTGTTTTTT. Its protein product is CASSRRGEKLFF.

This sequence joins TRBV30 and TRBJ2-5; 8 bases map to TRBD1. The CDR3 consists of 13 residues. Looked up from germline, CDR1 is GTSNPN and CDR2 is SVGIG (reference sequence). V shed 5 bases and J 3 bases; nucleotides not matched to a gene: 5. The CDR3 bases are TGTGCCTGGGACAGGGGACCAAAAGAGACCCAGTACTTC. Protein product: CAWDRGPKETQYF. Using reference TRBV30 and TRBJ2-5 for the parts outside the CDR3, the full variable domain is SQTIHQWPATLVQPVGSPLSLECTVEGTSNPNLYWYRQAAGRGLQLLFYSVGIGQISSEVPQNLSASRPQDRQFILSSKKLLLSDSGFYLCAWDRGPKETQYFGPGTRLLVL.

The CDR3 coding sequence is TGTGCCAGCACCTCCCGGGGGGGACTAGCGGGGAGGTACAATGAGCAGTTCTTC. This gives the protein CASTSRGGLAGRYNEQFF. The chain couples TRBV25-1 to TRBJ2-1; 13 bases are a match to TRBD2. The CDR3 spans 18 residues. J lost 4 bases, V lost 7 bases, and 13 bases had no gene match. The germline V gene has CDR1 MGHDK and CDR2 SYGVNS.

The V and J genes are TRBV18 and TRBJ2-7, with TRBD2 identical over 7 bases. This CDR3 region has 15 residues. Germline V gives CDR1 KGHSH, CDR2 LQKENI. Germline trimming cut 3 bases from V and 0 bases from J; bases unmatched to any gene: 5. The CDR3 reads CASSPGEGSSYEQYF. CDR3 DNA sequence: TGTGCCAGCTCACCGGGGGAGGGTTCCTCCTACGAGCAGTACTTC.

The CDR3 loop reads CASSLARAGNYGQYV. DNA for the CDR3: TGTGCCAGCAGCTTAGCAAGGGCGGGAAACTACGGGCAGTACGTC. The V gene is TRBV7-2, the J gene TRBJ2-7; TRBD2 is a possible D gene (6 bases). The CDR3 sequence is 15 residues long. CDR1 SGHTA and CDR2 FQGNSA come from the germline V gene.

The V gene is TRBV11-2, the J gene TRBJ1-1; D is possibly TRBD1 (6 bases). Germline CDR1 is SGHAT and CDR2 is FQNNGV. This CDR3 is 13 amino acids long. V lost 8 bases and J 8 bases, leaving 18 bases between the germline ends. The DNA for the CDR3 is TGTGCCAGCTACAAGGCCGGGGGGCGGGAAGCTTTCTTT. Translating it yields CASYKAGGREAFF.

The chain carries TRBV4-1 and TRBJ1-4; TRBD1 is a possible D gene (5 bases). Trimming stripped 3 bases from V and 8 bases from J, with 22 bases between. The CDR3 contains 17 residues. Germline V gene data show CDR1 as MGHRA and CDR2 as YSYEKL. CDR3 protein: CASSQQTVQAMGEKLFF. The CDR3 DNA sequence: TGCGCCAGCAGCCAGCAGACAGTACAGGCAATGGGGGAAAAACTGTTTTTT.

J is TRBJ2-1 and V is TRBV27; 11 bases agree with TRBD2. The CDR3 consists of 15 residues. V shed 5 bases and J 4 bases; nucleotides not matched to a gene: 4. CDR1 is MNHEY, CDR2 SMNVEV, per germline (reference sequence). The CDR3 loop is CASSTTSGTYNEQFF. The CDR3 bases are TGTGCCAGCAGTACGACTAGCGGGACTTACAATGAGCAGTTCTTC.

V usage is TRBV7-9 and J usage is TRBJ1-3; D unclear. Looked up from germline, CDR1 is SEHNR and CDR2 is FQNEAQ (reference sequence). The CDR3 length is 13 residues. V shed 8 bases and J shed 4 bases, with 12 bases lying between them. The CDR3 here is CASGNSGGNTIYF. The CDR3 DNA is TGTGCCAGCGGGAACTCGGGGGGAAACACCATATATTTT.

The rearrangement joins TRBV21-1 to TRBJ2-2; TRBD2, the D gene given by the table, was not confirmed from the DNA. TRBV21-1 is a known pseudogene. The CDR3 consists of 17 residues. DNA for the CDR3: TGTGCCAGCAGCAAAGTCGCGGGACGCGTCGCCACCGGGGAGCTGTTTTTT. Protein: CASSKVAGRVATGELFF.

This rearrangement joins TRBV7-9 to TRBJ2-5; D uncertain. Trimming pared 5 bases from V and 0 bases from J, leaving 13 bases between. Germline values: CDR1 SEHNR, CDR2 FQNEAQ (reference sequence). The CDR3 is made up of 15 amino acids. CDR3 DNA sequence: TGTGCCAGCAGCACCGAACGGGTGTACCAAGAGACCCAGTACTTC. It translates to CASSTERVYQETQYF.

The rearrangement uses TRBV19 and TRBJ2-5, with D possibly matching TRBD1 (6 bases). The length of the CDR3 is 13 residues. V dropped 6 bases and J dropped 4 bases, with 12 bases sitting between them. The V gene's germline CDR1 is LNHDA and CDR2 SQIVND (reference sequence). CDR3 protein: CASRPGHLETQYF. CDR3 nucleotide sequence: TGTGCCAGTAGACCGGGACATTTAGAGACCCAGTACTTC.

This clone appeared once. The chain uses TRBV6-6 and TRBJ1-2; tentative D call: TRBD1 (6 bases). This CDR3 comprises 12 residues. The ends were cut back, 6 bases at V and 7 bases at J, with 12 bases in the middle. Germline lookup yields CDR1 MNHNY and CDR2 SVGAGI (reference sequence). The CDR3 sequence: CASSRTDSGYTF. The CDR3 DNA follows: TGTGCCAGCAGCCGGACAGATTCTGGCTACACCTTC.

The genes are TRBV5-1 and TRBJ2-2; no clear D gene. The CDR3 covers 16 residues. The germline V gene has CDR1 SGHRS and CDR2 YFSETQ. Trimming stripped 0 bases from V and 1 base from J, with 10 bases between. The CDR3 bases are TGCGCCAGCAGCTTGGTATCTAACCTGAACACCGGGGAGCTGTTTTTT. Protein sequence: CASSLVSNLNTGELFF.

The rearrangement uses TRBV27 and TRBJ1-1; TRBD1 matches at 8 bases. V lost 6 bases and J lost 1; bases outside the gene matches: 1. The V gene's germline CDR1 is MNHEY and CDR2 SMNVEV (reference sequence). The CDR3 is made up of 13 amino acids. CDR3 sequence reads: CASSTGGNTEAFF. CDR3 sequence (DNA): TGTGCCAGCAGCACAGGGGGGAACACTGAAGCTTTCTTT.

The rearrangement links TRBV6-4 to TRBJ1-2; possible D gene TRBD1, 5 bases. V dropped 0 bases and J dropped 6 bases, with 11 bases sitting between them. Per the germline V gene, CDR1 is MRHNA and CDR2 is SNTAGT. The CDR3 runs to 14 residues. The CDR3 here is CASSDSPGRDGYTF. As DNA, the CDR3 is TGTGCCAGCAGTGACTCCCCAGGGAGGGATGGCTACACCTTC.

The genes are TRBV5-6 and TRBJ2-3; the match to TRBD2 covers 7 bases. This CDR3 region has 16 residues. The V gene end was trimmed by 4 bases and the J gene end by 3 bases; junction bases not matched to a gene: 11. Per germline, CDR1 SGHDT and CDR2 YYEEEE. Here the CDR3 reads CASSGTGGRGTDTQYF. The CDR3 DNA sequence: TGTGCCAGCAGCGGGACTGGCGGGAGAGGGACAGATACGCAGTATTTT.

The rearrangement links TRBV18 to TRBJ2-5, with D possibly being TRBD2 (6 bases). CDR1 is KGHSH, CDR2 LQKENI, per germline. The V and J ends lost 3 bases and 4 bases respectively, with 6 bases between them. The CDR3 covers 12 residues. The CDR3 DNA follows: TGTGCCAGCTCACCGGGACTAGAGACCCAGTACTTC. Residues: CASSPGLETQYF.

The count of this clone is one. The chain employs TRBV14 and TRBJ2-1; 11 bases align to TRBD2. The CDR3 has 17 amino acids. Germline CDR1 reads SGHDN; CDR2 reads FVKESK. J was trimmed by 0 bases and V by 4 bases; bases with no gene match: 5. The DNA of the CDR3 is TGTGCCAGCAGCCCGGGACTAGCGGTAAGCTCCTACAATGAGCAGTTCTTC. This gives the protein CASSPGLAVSSYNEQFF.

The gene calls are TRBV30 and TRBJ1-1, with a tentative D call TRBD1 (5 bases). The ends were cut back, 1 base at V and 0 bases at J, with 12 bases in the middle. Germline lookup yields CDR1 GTSNPN and CDR2 SVGIG (reference sequence). CDR3 length: 15 residues. This chain's CDR3 is CAWSAGHQLNTEAFF. CDR3 sequence (DNA): TGTGCCTGGAGTGCTGGACACCAGTTGAACACTGAAGCTTTCTTT.

The chain couples TRBV11-2 to TRBJ1-1; unclear D gene. The CDR3 spans 15 residues. Germline V lookup: CDR1 SGHAT, CDR2 FQNNGV. Trimming cost V 2 bases and J 1 base, with 11 bases left between them. CDR3 region: CASSLLPGPNTEAFF. The CDR3 nucleotides are TGTGCCAGCAGCTTACTCCCCGGTCCGAACACTGAAGCTTTCTTT.

The chain is built from TRBV5-1 and TRBJ2-1, with TRBD2 matching over 14 bases. The CDR3 spans 19 residues. V lost 3 bases, J lost 1 base, and 9 bases stayed unmatched. The germline gives CDR1 SGHRS, CDR2 YFSETQ. The CDR3 is CASSSSGTSGRKSYNEQFF. In DNA form, the CDR3 reads TGCGCCAGCAGCTCCTCCGGGACTAGCGGGAGAAAGTCCTACAATGAGCAGTTCTTC.

This chain connects TRBV7-2 to TRBJ2-2, with 8 bases aligning to TRBD1. Germline CDR1 SGHTA, CDR2 FQGNSA. The CDR3 loop spans 16 amino acids. V lost 5 bases to trimming and J lost 4 bases; unmatched junction nucleotides: 9. The CDR3 nucleotides read TGTGCCAGCAGCCCCCGGACAGGGATCGGCACCGGGGAGCTGTTTTTT. This codes for CASSPRTGIGTGELFF.

This chain connects TRBV7-2 to TRBJ2-1, with 7 bases fitting TRBD1. The CDR3 length is 14 residues. Germline lookup yields CDR1 SGHTA and CDR2 FQGNSA. V dropped 5 bases and J dropped 5; count of bases not matched to a gene: 6. Here the CDR3 reads CASSPTTGNNEQFF. Written as DNA, the CDR3 is TGTGCCAGCAGCCCCACGACAGGGAACAATGAGCAGTTCTTC.

This sequence joins TRBV5-1 and TRBJ2-5, with D unclear. Germline V gene sequence: CDR1 SGHRS, CDR2 YFSETQ. V lost 1 base, J lost 2 bases, and 3 bases lay in between. The CDR3 consists of 12 residues. In DNA form, the CDR3 reads TGCGCCAGCAGCTTGACTCAAGAGACCCAGTACTTC. It is translated as CASSLTQETQYF.

This clone was counted a single time. The rearrangement uses TRBV11-2 and TRBJ2-4, with D unclear. V lost 5 bases and J 1 base, leaving 18 bases between the germline ends. Germline V gene lookup returns CDR1 SGHAT and CDR2 FQNNGV. This CDR3 is 17 amino acids long. The chain's CDR3 is CASSPLMGAEAKNIQYF. For the CDR3, the DNA is TGTGCCAGCAGCCCGCTGATGGGCGCCGAGGCCAAAAACATTCAGTACTTC.

V and J are TRBV6-5 and TRBJ2-1; 10 bases match TRBD1. V was clipped by 0 bases and J by 6 bases; unmatched bases: 5. Germline V CDR1 and CDR2: MNHEY, SVGAGI. The CDR3 loop spans 16 amino acids. The CDR3 bases are TGTGCCAGCAGTTACTCCGGGACAGGGGTTATCAATGAGCAGTTCTTC. This gives the protein CASSYSGTGVINEQFF.